One and the same sample provided the 19 T cell receptor beta chains below, sequenced in a study of shared clonotypes between healthy human individuals. Naive CD8 cells were CD45RO-negative, positively selected for CCR7, excluding terminally differentiated effector memory CD45RA+ cells. The table came from immunoSEQ multiplex PCR; TCRdb's copy has only in-frame clones and leaves some out. The data hold about 2 million clones, with just under 95% observed a single time. The sequenced material came from naive CD8+ T cells sorted from blood. These receptors came from a man between 18 and 29 years old in good health.

This CDR3 is CASKVEWVDALHF. Here the CDR3 DNA reads TGCGCCAGCAAAGTCGAATGGGTGGACGCCCTCCACTTT. The J gene is TRBJ1-6, the V gene TRBV5-1; no firm D call. V dropped 6 bases and J dropped 14 bases, with 18 bases sitting between them. Germline lookup yields CDR1 SGHRS and CDR2 YFSETQ. The CDR3 covers 13 residues.

Details on this clone: In the same sample, other DNA sequences code for this CDR3. V usage is TRBV7-9 and J usage is TRBJ1-1; no clear D. CDR1 is SEHNR and CDR2 is FQNEAQ in the germline V gene (reference sequence). V lost 4 bases, J lost 1 base, and 7 bases lay in between. The CDR3 is 13 residues long. This CDR3 reads CASSSGTNTEAFF. DNA of the CDR3: TGTGCCAGCAGCTCCGGTACGAACACTGAAGCTTTCTTT.

The chain uses TRBV10-1 and TRBJ2-5; D is perhaps TRBD2 (7 bases). In germline, CDR1 is WNHNN, CDR2 SYGVQD (reference sequence). The CDR3 runs 17 residues. V lost 3 bases and J lost 1, with 18 bases in between. CDR3 in amino acids: CASSEGRGFGGQETQYF. In nucleotides, the CDR3 is TGCGCCAGCAGTGAAGGGAGGGGGTTCGGTGGCCAAGAGACCCAGTACTTC.

This rearrangement joins TRBV28 to TRBJ2-7; a weak D match, TRBD2 (7 bases). The V end was cut by 9 bases, the J end by 7 bases, with 19 bases between. The CDR3 totals 13 residues. Germline V gene data show CDR1 as MDHEN and CDR2 as SYDVKM. The CDR3 reads CASSFGGAREQYF. The CDR3 bases are TGTGCCAGTAGCTTTGGGGGGGCGCGAGAGCAGTACTTC.

J is TRBJ2-7 and V is TRBV7-9, with D tentatively TRBD1 (6 bases). Germline assignment: CDR1 SEHNR and CDR2 FQNEAQ (reference sequence). This CDR3 has 15 amino acids. V lost 5 bases to trimming and J lost 0 bases, with 14 bases between them. For the CDR3, the DNA is TGTGCCAGCAGCCCGGACAGCCTTGCCTCCTACGAGCAGTACTTC. It encodes CASSPDSLASYEQYF.

The V call is TRBV6-6, the J call TRBJ1-1; possibly TRBD1 for D (6 bases). From germline, CDR1 is MNHNY and CDR2 SVGAGI (reference sequence). Trimming took off 2 bases at V and 3 bases at J, with 13 bases between the two ends. The CDR3 totals 15 residues. DNA of the CDR3: TGTGCCAGCAGTTACCCCACAGGGATGGACACTGAAGCTTTCTTT. Translated: CASSYPTGMDTEAFF.

The CDR3 bases are TGTGCCAGCAGCTTAGCTACTAGCGGGAACGAGCAGTACTTC. It encodes CASSLATSGNEQYF. The chain combines TRBV7-9 with TRBJ2-7, with 10 bases that match TRBD2. Unmatched junction bases numbered 1, after V lost 0 bases and J lost 5 bases. The CDR3 sequence is 14 residues long. Germline V lookup: CDR1 SEHNR, CDR2 FQNEAQ (reference sequence).

This chain connects TRBV7-8 to TRBJ1-4; D may be TRBD1 (5 bases). This CDR3 is built from 16 residues. The V end lost 8 bases, the J end lost 0 bases, and 16 bases lay between the germline ends. CDR1 SGHVS and CDR2 FQNEAQ come from the germline V gene. The DNA for the CDR3 is TGTGCCAGCCACGGGGAGGGGAGGACAACTAATGAAAAACTGTTTTTT. Protein product: CASHGEGRTTNEKLFF. The full variable domain, rest sourced from reference TRBV7-8 and TRBJ1-4, is GAGVSQSPRYKVAKRGQDVALRCDPISGHVSLFWYQQALGQGPEFLTYFQNEAQLDKSGLPSDRFFAERPEGSVSTLKIQRTQQEDSAVYLCASHGEGRTTNEKLFFGSGTQLSVL.

This chain uses TRBV2 with TRBJ1-5, with 7 bases that match TRBD1. Unmatched junction bases numbered 10, after V lost 5 bases and J lost 0 bases. The CDR3 contains 17 residues. The germline gives CDR1 SNHLY, CDR2 FYNNEI. This chain's CDR3 is CASSPDGTAYSNQPQHF. The CDR3 region has the DNA TGTGCCAGCAGTCCTGATGGGACAGCATATAGCAATCAGCCCCAGCATTTT.

The chain carries TRBV11-2 and TRBJ1-1, with 8 bases identical to TRBD1. This CDR3 is built from 14 residues. With V trimmed by 4 bases and J by 7 bases, 8 bases remained unmatched. Germline V lookup: CDR1 SGHAT, CDR2 FQNNGV. The CDR3 DNA is TGTGCCAGCAGCTCCCTGGACAGGGCCGGTGAAGCTTTCTTT. Amino acids: CASSSLDRAGEAFF.

The chain joins TRBV5-4 to TRBJ1-1, with D maybe TRBD1 (5 bases). The germline gives CDR1 SGHNT, CDR2 YYREEE (reference sequence). The CDR3 loop spans 13 amino acids. V lost 3 bases and J 6 bases, leaving 12 bases between the germline ends. The DNA for the CDR3 is TGTGCCAGCAGCTCCAGGGTTGAGGCTGAAGCTTTCTTT. This gives the protein CASSSRVEAEAFF.

The chain carries TRBV14 and TRBJ1-1, with D possibly being TRBD1 (5 bases). Deletions cut 3 bases from V and 4 bases from J, with 12 bases between. This CDR3 contains 14 residues. Germline V gene lookup returns CDR1 SGHDN and CDR2 FVKESK. In nucleotides, the CDR3 is TGTGCCAGCAGCCAGGTCGACAGTTCCACTGAAGCTTTCTTT. Translation: CASSQVDSSTEAFF.

V gene TRBV6-6 combines with J gene TRBJ1-2, with a tentative D call TRBD1 (5 bases). This CDR3 has 16 amino acids. Looked up from germline, CDR1 is MNHNY and CDR2 is SVGAGI (reference sequence). V was shortened by 2 bases and J by 6 bases, with 19 bases between the two germline ends. The CDR3 nucleotides are TGTGCCAGCAGTTACATGCAGGGAAATTTTAGGGATGGCTACACCTTC. This codes for CASSYMQGNFRDGYTF.

DNA of the CDR3: TGTGCCAGCAGCACCGGACAGGGTGTGGCTGAAGCTTTCTTT. This codes for CASSTGQGVAEAFF. The chain has TRBV7-6 and TRBJ1-1; 8 positions match TRBD1. The germline V gene encodes CDR1 SGHVS and CDR2 FNYEAQ. The J segment lost 6 bases and the V segment lost 5 bases, leaving 8 bases of the junction unmatched. This CDR3 has 14 residues.

V usage is TRBV9 and J usage is TRBJ1-4; TRBD1 is a possible D gene (5 bases). Germline V gives CDR1 SGDLS, CDR2 YYNGEE. The ends were cut back, 1 base at V and 5 bases at J, with 9 bases in the middle. CDR3 length: 14 residues. The CDR3: CASSVTAGNEKLFF. In DNA, the CDR3 is TGTGCCAGCAGCGTAACGGCAGGGAATGAAAAACTGTTTTTT.

This chain links TRBV19 with TRBJ2-6, with D uncertain. The V end lost 2 bases, the J end lost 0 bases, and 8 bases lay between the germline ends. The CDR3 has 16 amino acids. Germline assignment: CDR1 LNHDA and CDR2 SQIVND (reference sequence). In DNA, the CDR3 is TGTGCCAGTAGTATATTCCTTTTCTCTGGGGCCAACGTCCTGACTTTC. The encoded protein is CASSIFLFSGANVLTF.

This chain joins TRBV7-9 and TRBJ2-5; 7 bases align to TRBD2. Trimming cost V 0 bases and J 4 bases; bases outside gene matches: 11. Looked up from germline, CDR1 is SEHNR and CDR2 is FQNEAQ (reference sequence). The CDR3 is 17 residues long. CDR3 sequence: CASSLALRGLEGETQYF. CDR3 coding DNA: TGTGCCAGCAGCTTAGCGCTGCGGGGGTTGGAAGGAGAGACCCAGTACTTC.

The V call is TRBV9, the J call TRBJ2-3, with D possibly being TRBD1 (5 bases). The CDR3 loop spans 15 amino acids. Germline loops: CDR1 SGDLS, CDR2 YYNGEE. Trimming took off 3 bases at V and 2 bases at J, with 13 bases between the two ends. For the CDR3, the DNA is TGTGCCAGCAGCGGACGGTCAGGGCTCACAGATACGCAGTATTTT. It yields the protein CASSGRSGLTDTQYF.

This chain joins TRBV9 and TRBJ2-1; 9 positions match TRBD2. V shed 3 bases, J shed 5 bases, and the junction held 6 bases outside the gene matches. The CDR3 runs 15 residues. Per the germline V gene, CDR1 is SGDLS and CDR2 is YYNGEE. The CDR3 coding sequence is TGTGCCAGCAGCGACGGACTAGCGCTCCACAATGAGCAGTTCTTC. Its protein product is CASSDGLALHNEQFF.